This is a list of T cell receptor beta chains from one sample in a study of OX40 agonist ivuxolimab in advanced cancers. Sequencing was performed with immunoSEQ multiplex PCR; in TCRdb, only in-frame clones are kept and a portion is missing. The table shows tens of thousands of clones, with 86% occurring only once. Sequences were derived from CD4+ or CD8+ T cells sorted from blood, sampled in a trial of the OX40 agonist ivuxolimab. These receptors came from an adult with an advanced solid tumor such as melanoma, head and neck, liver or kidney cancer. Both conserved end residues are part of each CDR3. D genes are given only for firm matches. Not every row has a clone size; where given, it reads once, few, many or a size class.

TRBJ2-1	.	TRBV25-1	.	TGTGCCAGCAGTGTAGACAGCAAATACAATGAGCAGTTCTTC	CASSVDSKYNEQFF
TRBJ2-5	.	TRBV27	.	TGTGCCAGCATGGGAAGCGGGCAAGAGACCCAGTACTTC	CASMGSGQETQYF
TRBJ1-2	.	TRBV9	.	TGTGCCAGCAGCGTAGACAGGGAGCAAAATGGCTACACCTTC	CASSVDREQNGYTF
TRBJ1-5	.	TRBV28	.	TGTGCCAGCAACTTCGGGGGAGGTCAGCCCCAGCATTTT	CASNFGGGQPQHF
TRBJ1-2	.	TRBV9	.	TGTGCCAGCAAAAAATCGGGGGTTGATGGCTACACCTTC	CASKKSGVDGYTF
TRBJ2-3	TRBD2	TRBV7-7	.	TGTGCTAGCAGCCAAACGACACTAGCGGCGGATACGCAGTATTTT	CASSQTTLAADTQYF
TRBJ2-7	.	TRBV19	.	TGTGCCAGTAGTACGCCGGGCCCTTCCTACGAGCAGTACTTC	CASSTPGPSYEQYF
TRBJ2-3	.	TRBV6-6	once	TGTGCCAGCAGCCCCCCTTTAGCAGGAGGGACAGATACGCAGTATTTT	CASSPPLAGGTDTQYF
TRBJ2-7	.	TRBV19	.	TGTGCCAGTTCTCCTCTGGGGGGCCACCTCTCCTACGAGCAGTACTTC	CASSPLGGHLSYEQYF
TRBJ1-4	.	TRBV6-6	.	TGTGCCAGCAGTGCAGGGGCCATTAATGAAAAACTGTTTTTT	CASSAGAINEKLFF
TRBJ2-7	.	TRBV9	.	TGTGCCAGCAGCGTAGATGCAGGGAGCCACTACGAGCAGTACTTC	CASSVDAGSHYEQYF
TRBJ2-1	TRBD2	TRBV19	.	TGTGCCAGTAGTTTGGGGAGGGCTAGATACAATGAGCAGTTCTTC	CASSLGRARYNEQFF
TRBJ1-1	TRBD1	TRBV5-1	.	TGCGCCAGCAGCCACCTTCAACGGGACAGGGGGTCGACGGACACTGAAGCTTTCTTT	CASSHLQRDRGSTDTEAFF
TRBJ2-1	.	TRBV19	.	TGTGCCAGTAGTGTGTGGGGGAACAACTACAATGAGCAGTTCTTC	CASSVWGNNYNEQFF
TRBJ2-7	TRBD1	TRBV9	.	TGTGCCAGCAGCGTTTGGGCAGGGGGATCCCCCGACGAGCAGTACTTC	CASSVWAGGSPDEQYF
TRBJ2-2	.	TRBV5-6	.	TGTGCCAGCAGCTTGGCCCTAGGCGGCACCGGGGAGCTGTTTTTT	CASSLALGGTGELFF
TRBJ2-7	.	TRBV6-5	.	TGTGCCAGCAGTCGTGCCTACGAGCAGTACTTC	CASSRAYEQYF
TRBJ1-5	TRBD1	TRBV7-9	.	TGTGCCAGCAGCTCCACCGGGGACAGGGTCGCCAATCAGCCCCAGCATTTT	CASSSTGDRVANQPQHF
TRBJ1-1	.	TRBV10-1	.	TGCGCCAGCAGCACAGGGTCCACTGAAGCTTTCTTT	CASSTGSTEAFF
TRBJ2-7	.	TRBV28	.	TGTGCCAGCAGTTTTGGTAAGGTGGAATTGGGGGATCTCCACGAGCAGTACTTC	CASSFGKVELGDLHEQYF
TRBJ2-7	.	TRBV7-9	.	TGTGCCAGCAAGACGCTACCCTACGAGCAGTACTTC	CASKTLPYEQYF
TRBJ2-1	TRBD2	TRBV27	.	TGTGCCAGCAGTTTATTTAGGACTAGTAATGAGCAGTTCTTC	CASSLFRTSNEQFF
TRBJ2-1	.	TRBV5-6	.	TGTGCCAGCAGCCTCCAGACGTCAGGGGCCTACAATGAGCAGTTCTTC	CASSLQTSGAYNEQFF
TRBJ1-5	.	TRBV9	.	TGTGCCAGCAGCACCGGGGACGAGGGCGGGAATCAGCCCCAGCATTTT	CASSTGDEGGNQPQHF
TRBJ2-3	.	TRBV5-1	.	TGCGCCAGCAAGCGGGACAGCCTCACAGATACGCAGTATTTT	CASKRDSLTDTQYF
TRBJ1-5	.	TRBV5-5	.	TGTGCCAGCAGCTTGGTCCGAGGTAATCAGCCCCAGCATTTT	CASSLVRGNQPQHF
TRBJ2-3	.	TRBV11-1	.	TGTGCCAGCAGCTCATCCCCAACCACTAGCACAGATACGCAGTATTTT	CASSSSPTTSTDTQYF
TRBJ1-5	.	TRBV11-2	few	TGTGCCAGCAGCCCAAGTCCGGCTTTTGGGCAGCCCCAGCATTTT	CASSPSPAFGQPQHF
TRBJ2-3	TRBD1	TRBV28	.	TGTGCCAGCAGCACAGGGGTGGATACGCAGTATTTT	CASSTGVDTQYF
TRBJ1-2	TRBD1	TRBV10-3	.	TGTGCCATCAGTGTCGGGACAGGGGATGGCTACACCTTC	CAISVGTGDGYTF
TRBJ2-2	TRBD1	TRBV28	.	TGTGCCAGCAGTTGGACAGGGTGGACCGGGGAGCTGTTTTTT	CASSWTGWTGELFF
TRBJ2-1	.	TRBV11-3	.	TGTGCCAGCAGCTTAGTGAGTGGGACCGATGAGCAGTTCTTC	CASSLVSGTDEQFF
TRBJ1-2	.	TRBV5-6	.	TGTGCCAGCAGCTCGCGGGGGGGCATTCGCTCAATTGGCTACACCTTC	CASSSRGGIRSIGYTF
TRBJ2-7	.	TRBV12-5	.	TGTGCTAGTGGTTTGGTTCCGGGACCGGGGGAGCAGTACTTC	CASGLVPGPGEQYF
TRBJ2-7	TRBD1	TRBV6-5	.	TGTGCCAGCGGCCTAACAGGGGGCTTTTACGAGCAGTACTTC	CASGLTGGFYEQYF
TRBJ1-5	TRBD1	TRBV27	.	TGTGCCAGCAGCCCGGGACAGGGGTTACACCGAAATCAGCCCCAGCATTTT	CASSPGQGLHRNQPQHF
TRBJ2-1	.	TRBV19	.	TGTGCCAGCCTGGGGAGTTTCAATGAGCAGTTCTTC	CASLGSFNEQFF
TRBJ1-3	.	TRBV27	.	TGTGCCAGCAGTTACCACCCGGGGGCCCCTGGAAACACCATATATTTT	CASSYHPGAPGNTIYF
TRBJ2-7	.	TRBV27	.	TGTGCCAGCAGTTTATCGGGCCGACGCTACGAGCAGTACTTC	CASSLSGRRYEQYF
TRBJ1-2	.	TRBV4-2	.	TGTGCCAGCAGCCAGTATTATTTGGGGGGCTATGGCTACACCTTC	CASSQYYLGGYGYTF
TRBJ2-1	TRBD1	TRBV19	.	TGTGCCAGTAGTATTCTCCACTCCGGGACAGGGAATGAGCAGTTCTTC	CASSILHSGTGNEQFF
TRBJ2-7	.	TRBV5-5	.	TGTGCCAGCAGCCAGACCGCTTCCTACGAGCAGTACTTC	CASSQTASYEQYF
TRBJ1-3	.	TRBV6-6	.	TGTGCCAGCAGTTACGTCTGGGGGCAAGCTGGAAACACCATATATTTT	CASSYVWGQAGNTIYF
TRBJ2-5	TRBD1	TRBV5-6	.	TGTGCCAGCAGCTTCGGGACAGGGTACGGAGAGACCCAGTACTTC	CASSFGTGYGETQYF